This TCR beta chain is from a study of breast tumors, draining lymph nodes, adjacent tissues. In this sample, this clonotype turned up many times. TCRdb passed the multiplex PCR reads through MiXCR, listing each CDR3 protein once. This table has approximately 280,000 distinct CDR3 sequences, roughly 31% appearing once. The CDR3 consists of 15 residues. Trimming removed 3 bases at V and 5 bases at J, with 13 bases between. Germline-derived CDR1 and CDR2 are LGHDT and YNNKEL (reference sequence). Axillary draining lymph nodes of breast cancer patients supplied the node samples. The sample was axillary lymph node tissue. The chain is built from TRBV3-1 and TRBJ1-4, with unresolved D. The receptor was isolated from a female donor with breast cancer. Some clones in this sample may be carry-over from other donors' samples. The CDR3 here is CASSQMMGENEKLFF. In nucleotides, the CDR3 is TGTGCCAGCAGCCAGATGATGGGAGAGAATGAAAAACTGTTTTTT.